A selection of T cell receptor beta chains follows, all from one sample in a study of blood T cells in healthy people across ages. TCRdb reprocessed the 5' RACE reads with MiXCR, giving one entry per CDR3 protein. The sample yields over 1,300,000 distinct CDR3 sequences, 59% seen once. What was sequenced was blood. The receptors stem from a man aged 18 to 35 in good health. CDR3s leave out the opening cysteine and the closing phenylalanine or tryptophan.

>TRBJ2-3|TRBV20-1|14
SAVSGRASSTDTQY
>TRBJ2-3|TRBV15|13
ATSTHGAGTDTQY
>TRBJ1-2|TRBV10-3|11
AIMGAQNYGYT
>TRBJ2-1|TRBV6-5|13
ASSYLAGANNEQF
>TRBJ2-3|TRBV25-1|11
ASTLINTDTQY
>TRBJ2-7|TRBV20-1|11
SALAGGTYEQY
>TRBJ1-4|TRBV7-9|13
ASSSSGQVGEKLF
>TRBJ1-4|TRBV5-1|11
ASSWTVNEKLF
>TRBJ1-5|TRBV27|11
ASSDSRLQPQH
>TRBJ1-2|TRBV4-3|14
ASSQEMGTAQGGYT
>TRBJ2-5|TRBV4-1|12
ASSQDSGKETQY
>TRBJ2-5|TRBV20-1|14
SAIEPLGGRGETQY
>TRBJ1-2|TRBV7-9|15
ASSATSEGELNYGYT
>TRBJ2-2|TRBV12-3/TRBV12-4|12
ASSLGGNTGELF
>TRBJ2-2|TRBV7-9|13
ASSSSRDSRRELF
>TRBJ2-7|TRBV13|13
ASRRTGLADGEQY
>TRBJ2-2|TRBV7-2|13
ASSLAGGLFRELF
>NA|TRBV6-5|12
ASSYFQGRYEQY
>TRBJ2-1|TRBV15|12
ATSRDMQGLEQF
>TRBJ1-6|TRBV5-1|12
ASSPGQGESPLH